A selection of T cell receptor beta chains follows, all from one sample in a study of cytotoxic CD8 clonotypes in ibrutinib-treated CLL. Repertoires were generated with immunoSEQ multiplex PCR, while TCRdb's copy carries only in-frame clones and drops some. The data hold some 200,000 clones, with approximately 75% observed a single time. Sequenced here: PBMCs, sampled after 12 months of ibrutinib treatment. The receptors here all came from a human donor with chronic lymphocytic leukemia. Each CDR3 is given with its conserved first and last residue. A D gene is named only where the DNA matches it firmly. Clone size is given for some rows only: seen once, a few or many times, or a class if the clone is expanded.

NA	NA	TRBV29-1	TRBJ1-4	TGCAGCGTTGAAGACGTACAGGACCCTAATGAAAAACTGTTTTTT	CSVEDVQDPNEKLFF
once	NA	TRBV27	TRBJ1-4	TGTGCCAGCAGTTGGGGCGGAAATGAAAAACTGTTTTTT	CASSWGGNEKLFF
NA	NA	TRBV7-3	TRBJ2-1	TGTGCCAGCAGCTTAGGGCCTAGTGGCAATGAGCAGTTCTTC	CASSLGPSGNEQFF
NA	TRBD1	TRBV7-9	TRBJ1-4	TGTGCCAGCAGCCAAGTACAGGGGAACGGGGAACTGTTTTTT	CASSQVQGNGELFF
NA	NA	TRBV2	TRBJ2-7	TGTGCCAGCAGTCCAGGCATCGGGTTATCCTACGAGCAGTACTTC	CASSPGIGLSYEQYF
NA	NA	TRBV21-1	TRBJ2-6	TGTGCCAGCAAAGTCCCCCAGGGAGAACCCTCTGGGGCCAACGTCCTGACTTTC	CASKVPQGEPSGANVLTF
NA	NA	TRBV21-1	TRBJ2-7	TGTGCCAGCAGCAGCTCTCTAGCGGGGGGTTCCTACGAGCAGTACTTC	CASSSSLAGGSYEQYF
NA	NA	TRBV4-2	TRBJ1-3	TGTGCCAGCAGCCCCGAGGGGGGAGGTAACACCATATATTTT	CASSPEGGGNTIYF
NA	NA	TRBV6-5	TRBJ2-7	TGTGCCAGCGGGTCGGGGCAGAACTACGAGCAGTACTTC	CASGSGQNYEQYF
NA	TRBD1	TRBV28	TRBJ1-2	TGTGCCAGCAGCAAGACAGGGGGCAAATATGGCTACACCTTC	CASSKTGGKYGYTF
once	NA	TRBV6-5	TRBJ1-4	TGTGCCAGCAGTTATAACGGTGGGTCGGCTGAAAAACTGTTTTTT	CASSYNGGSAEKLFF
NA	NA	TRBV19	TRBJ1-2	TGTGCCAGTAGAACGACTGAAGGCTATGGCTACACCTTC	CASRTTEGYGYTF
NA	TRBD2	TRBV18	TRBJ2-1	TGTGCCAGTTCAACTAGCGGGGTTCGCTCCTACAATGAGCAGTTCTTC	CASSTSGVRSYNEQFF
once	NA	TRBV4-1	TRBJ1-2	TGCGCCAGCAGCCAATCTCGGATGGAGGGGGGCTATGGCTACACCTTC	CASSQSRMEGGYGYTF
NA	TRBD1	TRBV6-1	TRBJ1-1	TGTGCCAGCAGCGAATACAGGGGGCGCCGATGGACTGAAGCTTTCTTT	CASSEYRGRRWTEAFF
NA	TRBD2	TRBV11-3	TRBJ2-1	TGTGCCAGCAGCACCCGGACTAGCGGGGGCTACAATGAGCAGTTCTTC	CASSTRTSGGYNEQFF
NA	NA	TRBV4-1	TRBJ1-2	TGCGCCAGCAGCACCCGGAGCAGTCTCTATGGCTACACCTTC	CASSTRSSLYGYTF
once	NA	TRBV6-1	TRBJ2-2	TGTGCCAGCAGCCCCGGGACCGAGACCGGGGAGCTGTTTTTT	CASSPGTETGELFF
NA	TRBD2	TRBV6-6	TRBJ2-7	TGTGCCAGCAGTTACCCGGATAGCGGGATCTACGAGCAGTACTTC	CASSYPDSGIYEQYF
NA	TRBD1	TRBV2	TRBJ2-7	TGTGCCAGCAACGACCCCGGACAGGGGACTTTAAAGGCCTACGAGCAGTACTTC	CASNDPGQGTLKAYEQYF
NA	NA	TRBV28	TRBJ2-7	TGTGCCAGCGGGGGTGTACAGATCTACGAGCAGTACTTC	CASGGVQIYEQYF
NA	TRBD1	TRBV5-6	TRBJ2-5	TGTGCCAGCAGCTACCTGGACAGGAACCAAGAGACCCAGTACTTC	CASSYLDRNQETQYF
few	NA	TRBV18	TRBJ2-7	TGTGCCAGCTCACCACCTAACTCCTACGAGCAGTACTTC	CASSPPNSYEQYF
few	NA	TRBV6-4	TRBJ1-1	TGTGCCAGCAGTGCCCGGGCGGCCACTGAAGCTTTCTTT	CASSARAATEAFF
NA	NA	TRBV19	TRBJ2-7	TGTGCCAGTAGTTCTTTCGGGGTCCGAGACAGTTCCTACGAGCAGTACTTC	CASSSFGVRDSSYEQYF
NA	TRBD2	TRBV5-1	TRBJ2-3	TGCGCCAGCAGCCCGGGACTAGCGGGAGCTTCTTTAGATACGCAGTATTTT	CASSPGLAGASLDTQYF
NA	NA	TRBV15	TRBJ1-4	TGTGCCACCAGCAGTTCTGGGATTGCAACTAATGAAAAACTGTTTTTT	CATSSSGIATNEKLFF
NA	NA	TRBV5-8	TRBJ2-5	TGTGCCAGCAGCTTGGCCCGGGGAATTGGTTGGGAGACCCAGTACTTC	CASSLARGIGWETQYF
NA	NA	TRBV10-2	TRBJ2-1	TGCGCCAGCAGTGAGTCAAGCCCACCCCACAATGAGCAGTTCTTC	CASSESSPPHNEQFF
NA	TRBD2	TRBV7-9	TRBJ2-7	TGTGCCAGCAGACCGACTAGCGACGAGCAGTACTTC	CASRPTSDEQYF
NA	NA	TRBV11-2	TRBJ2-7	TGTGCCAGCAGCGAAATCTGGACAGAAAACTACGAGCAGTACTTC	CASSEIWTENYEQYF
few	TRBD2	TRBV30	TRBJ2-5	TGTGCCTGGAGTCGGACTAGCGGGGGAAAGACCCAGTACTTC	CAWSRTSGGKTQYF
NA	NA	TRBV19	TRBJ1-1	TGTGCCAGTAGTATAGATCTGGCGCCAGAAGCTTTCTTT	CASSIDLAPEAFF
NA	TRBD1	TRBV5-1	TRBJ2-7	TGCGCCTCAGCCCCGTACAGGGGGGACGAGCAGTACTTC	CASAPYRGDEQYF
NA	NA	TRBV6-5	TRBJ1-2	TGTGCCAGCGTAGGCAACCGTAACTATGGCTACACCTTC	CASVGNRNYGYTF
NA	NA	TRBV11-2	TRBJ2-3	TGTGCCAGCAGCTTAGGGAATACAGGGTCGGATACGCAGTATTTT	CASSLGNTGSDTQYF
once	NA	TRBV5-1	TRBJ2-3	TGCGCCAGCAGCTTGGATGGATCGCGGGATACGCAGTATTTT	CASSLDGSRDTQYF
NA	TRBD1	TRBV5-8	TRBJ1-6	TGTGCCAGCAGCACGGGACAGGCCGGGAGTTCACCCCTCCACTTT	CASSTGQAGSSPLHF
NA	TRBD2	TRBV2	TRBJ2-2	TGTGCCAGCAGCGGGGCGACTAGCGGGGGGAACACCGGGGAGCTGTTTTTT	CASSGATSGGNTGELFF
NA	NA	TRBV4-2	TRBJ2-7	TGTGCCAGCAGCCAAGATCGAAGGAGCCTCGAGCAGTACTTC	CASSQDRRSLEQYF
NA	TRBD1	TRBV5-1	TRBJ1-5	TGCGCCAGCAGCCCTGGGACAGGGAACCAGCCCCAGCATTTT	CASSPGTGNQPQHF
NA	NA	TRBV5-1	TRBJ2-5	TGCGCCAGCAGCTTGGCCTTTCAAGAGACCCAGTACTTC	CASSLAFQETQYF